The subject of this entry is one T cell receptor (beta chain). Noted time point: patch test 1, 2 weeks after DPC sensitization. Treatment here: therapeutic diphenylcyclopropenone sensitization with weekly scalp DPC. This specimen comes from a study of human T cells and chemical hapten exposure. One entry per CDR3 protein results from TCRdb running MiXCR on the RACE reads. This table has under 120,000 distinct CDR3 sequences, approximately 11% appearing once. Deletions cut 1 base from V and 2 bases from J, with 9 bases between. Germline V gene lookup returns CDR1 MNHEY and CDR2 SVGEGT. The CDR3 contains 15 residues.

Source: whole blood, taken in connection with sensitization to the hapten diphenylcyclopropenone (DPC). This chain links TRBV6-2 or TRBV6-3 with TRBJ1-5, with D uncertain. The receptor's source is a woman in her 40s with alopecia areata. Some clones in this sample may be carry-over from other donors' samples. CDR3 sequence: CASSYYGRGNQPQHF. CDR3 nucleotides: TGTGCCAGCAGTTACTACGGTAGGGGCAATCAGCCCCAGCATTTT.